This entry describes one T cell receptor (beta chain). The antigen is unknown. CDR3 length: 13 amino acids. V was shortened by 2 bases and J by 5 bases, with 13 bases between the two germline ends. Germline V gene sequence: CDR1 GTSNPN, CDR2 SVGIG (reference sequence). The table came from immunoSEQ multiplex PCR; TCRdb's copy has only in-frame clones and leaves some out. The table lists about 39,000 clones, over 90% of them singletons. These data belong to a study of graft-versus-host responses after intestinal transplantation. Whole-study findings and limits: Recipient-marrow GvH clones were detected, some having first appeared in ileum or blood. Where graft-donor T cell macrochimerism was present, patients had high graft-versus-host to host-versus-graft clonal ratios in allografts.

This chain joins TRBV30 and TRBJ2-7, with no clear D. Specimen: unstimulated CD8+ T cells sorted from spleen or lymph node cells, collected before transplant. The TCR originated in a human donor who was the organ donor for an intestinal transplant. CDR3 loop: CAWSSAGSNEQYF. For the CDR3, the DNA is TGTGCCTGGAGTTCGGCAGGTTCTAACGAGCAGTACTTC. Based on the CDR3 plus reference TRBV30 and TRBJ2-7, the full variable domain is SQTIHQWPATLVQPVGSPLSLECTVEGTSNPNLYWYRQAAGRGLQLLFYSVGIGQISSEVPQNLSASRPQDRQFILSSKKLLLSDSGFYLCAWSSAGSNEQYFGPGTRLTVT.